A selection of T cell receptor beta chains follows, all from one sample in a study of blood T cell repertoires in COVID-19. The method was immunoSEQ multiplex PCR; TCRdb's version includes in-frame clones alone and lacks a portion of them. In the table there are around 95,000 clones, more than 85% of which are singletons. Specimen: peripheral blood. The receptors stem from a man aged 45-60 years with active COVID-19. The CDR3 runs from the conserved cysteine through the conserved F or W. A D gene is named only where the DNA matches it firmly. Part of the rows lack a size; the others show once, few, many or a class for expanded clones.

J | D | V | size | length | CDR3 | DNA
TRBJ1-1 | NA | TRBV5-8 | few | 14 | CASSLAGSYGEAFF | TGTGCCAGCAGCTTGGCGGGATCTTACGGGGAAGCTTTCTTT
TRBJ2-1 | NA | TRBV18 | NA | 15 | CASSPGAGPYNEQFF | TGTGCCAGCTCACCAGGGGCAGGCCCCTACAATGAGCAGTTCTTC
TRBJ1-1 | TRBD1 | TRBV16 | NA | 13 | CASSSSDRGRAFF | TGTGCCAGCAGCTCTTCGGACAGGGGACGAGCTTTCTTT
TRBJ2-6 | NA | TRBV19 | NA | 16 | CASSKPGSSGANVLTF | TGTGCCAGTAGTAAACCGGGGAGCTCTGGGGCCAACGTCCTGACTTTC
TRBJ2-3 | NA | TRBV5-1 | NA | 15 | CASRGLMTDLDTQYF | TGCGCCAGCAGGGGCCTGATGACCGACCTAGATACGCAGTATTTT
TRBJ2-5 | TRBD2 | TRBV25-1 | NA | 15 | CASGRGGGGRETQYF | TGTGCCAGCGGCCGCGGCGGGGGAGGGAGAGAGACCCAGTACTTC
TRBJ2-7 | NA | TRBV18 | NA | 15 | CASSPKTVPSYEQYF | TGTGCCAGCTCACCCAAGACAGTTCCCTCCTACGAGCAGTACTTC
TRBJ2-2 | TRBD1 | TRBV5-6 | NA | 15 | CASSSRGRAPGELFF | TGTGCCAGCAGTTCCAGGGGGCGTGCCCCCGGGGAGCTGTTTTTT
TRBJ1-6 | TRBD1 | TRBV11-2 | NA | 14 | CASSAGGIRSPLHF | TGTGCCAGCAGCGCAGGGGGCATTAGGTCACCCCTCCACTTT
TRBJ2-5 | TRBD2 | TRBV5-4 | NA | 17 | CASRGSGRASVQETQYF | TGTGCCAGCAGGGGGAGCGGGAGGGCCTCGGTACAAGAGACCCAGTACTTC
TRBJ1-1 | NA | TRBV19 | NA | 13 | CASRRGLATEAFF | TGTGCCAGTAGAAGGGGGTTGGCCACTGAAGCTTTCTTT
TRBJ1-1 | TRBD1 | TRBV24-1 | NA | 16 | CATSDAPGTGVTEAFF | TGTGCCACCAGTGACGCCCCCGGGACAGGGGTCACTGAAGCTTTCTTT
TRBJ2-1 | TRBD2 | TRBV29-1 | once | 14 | CSGLLAGGGNEQFF | TGCAGCGGCCTTCTAGCGGGGGGTGGGAATGAGCAGTTCTTC
TRBJ2-1 | NA | TRBV5-1 | NA | 14 | CASSLGQHYNEQFF | TGCGCCAGCAGCTTGGGACAGCACTACAATGAGCAGTTCTTC
TRBJ1-1 | NA | TRBV2 | once | 14 | CASKGGQSNTEAFF | TGTGCCAGCAAAGGAGGACAGTCGAACACTGAAGCTTTCTTT
TRBJ1-1 | NA | TRBV12-3/TRBV12-4 | NA | 13 | CASSLGANTEAFF | TGTGCCAGCAGTTTAGGGGCAAACACTGAAGCTTTCTTT
TRBJ1-2 | TRBD1 | TRBV2 | NA | 13 | CASSQQGDGGYTF | TGTGCCAGCAGCCAACAGGGGGACGGAGGCTACACCTTC
TRBJ2-5 | TRBD2 | TRBV10-3 | NA | 14 | CAIRATSGEETQYF | TGTGCCATCAGGGCTACTAGCGGGGAAGAGACCCAGTACTTC
TRBJ2-7 | TRBD1 | TRBV11-2 | NA | 14 | CASSSGQGYSEQYF | TGTGCCAGCAGCTCGGGACAGGGGTACAGCGAGCAGTACTTC
TRBJ2-3 | TRBD2 | TRBV7-6 | NA | 15 | CASSPSGGRSDTQYF | TGTGCCAGCAGCCCTAGCGGGGGGCGGTCAGATACGCAGTATTTT
TRBJ2-3 | NA | TRBV29-1 | NA | 14 | CSVVAGSGTDTQYF | TGCAGCGTTGTGGCGGGGTCTGGCACAGATACGCAGTATTTT
TRBJ2-1 | TRBD2 | TRBV7-8 | NA | 16 | CASSPRTSGSGDEQFF | TGTGCCAGCAGCCCGAGGACTAGCGGGAGTGGAGATGAGCAGTTCTTC
TRBJ2-5 | TRBD2 | TRBV2 | once | 15 | CASMSGGVVKETQYF | TGTGCCAGCATGAGTGGGGGGGTCGTAAAAGAGACCCAGTACTTC
TRBJ1-6 | TRBD1 | TRBV5-1 | NA | 15 | CASRTGTFYNSPLHF | TGCGCCAGTAGGACAGGGACTTTCTATAATTCACCCCTCCACTTT
TRBJ1-4 | NA | TRBV7-9 | NA | 12 | CASRTTNEKLFF | TGTGCCAGCAGGACAACCAATGAAAAACTGTTTTTT
TRBJ2-3 | NA | TRBV6-5 | NA | 13 | CASSYSGGNTQYF | TGTGCCAGCAGTTACTCTGGCGGGAATACGCAGTATTTT
TRBJ2-1 | TRBD2 | TRBV5-1 | NA | 15 | CASSLRTSGNLEQFF | TGCGCCAGCAGCTTGAGGACTAGCGGGAACCTGGAGCAGTTCTTC
TRBJ1-2 | NA | TRBV7-4 | NA | 15 | CASSKWGGLDYGYTF | TGTGCCAGCAGCAAATGGGGAGGGCTTGACTATGGCTACACCTTC
TRBJ2-5 | TRBD1 | TRBV5-1 | NA | 15 | CASSLATGTVETQYF | TGCGCCAGCAGCTTGGCCACCGGGACAGTGGAGACCCAGTACTTC
TRBJ1-2 | NA | TRBV27 | NA | 15 | CASSPREGDPYGYTF | TGTGCCAGCAGTCCCCGGGAGGGTGACCCATATGGCTACACCTTC
TRBJ1-2 | TRBD1 | TRBV7-2 | few | 15 | CASSSITGGDYGYTF | TGTGCCAGCAGCTCGATCACAGGGGGGGACTATGGCTACACCTTC
TRBJ2-2 | TRBD1 | TRBV2 | NA | 15 | CASRGGSANTGELFF | TGTGCCAGCAGAGGGGGCTCGGCGAACACCGGGGAGCTGTTTTTT
TRBJ2-4 | NA | TRBV6-6 | NA | 13 | CASSQQDYHGQYF | TGTGCCAGCAGTCAACAAGACTACCATGGTCAGTACTTC
TRBJ2-3 | TRBD2 | TRBV5-6 | NA | 15 | CASSGASGGAGTQYF | TGTGCCAGCAGCGGTGCTAGCGGGGGGGCCGGTACGCAGTATTTT
TRBJ2-1 | TRBD2 | TRBV11-3 | NA | 17 | CASSSDLLAGGPDEQFF | TGTGCCAGCAGTTCCGATCTACTAGCGGGAGGGCCGGATGAGCAGTTCTTC
TRBJ2-7 | TRBD1 | TRBV5-1 | NA | 15 | CASRGTGNYRHEQYF | TGCGCCAGCAGAGGGACAGGGAATTATCGACACGAGCAGTACTTC
TRBJ1-2 | NA | TRBV6-1 | NA | 15 | CASSEVVPVNYGYTF | TGTGCCAGCAGTGAAGTTGTGCCAGTTAACTATGGCTACACCTTC